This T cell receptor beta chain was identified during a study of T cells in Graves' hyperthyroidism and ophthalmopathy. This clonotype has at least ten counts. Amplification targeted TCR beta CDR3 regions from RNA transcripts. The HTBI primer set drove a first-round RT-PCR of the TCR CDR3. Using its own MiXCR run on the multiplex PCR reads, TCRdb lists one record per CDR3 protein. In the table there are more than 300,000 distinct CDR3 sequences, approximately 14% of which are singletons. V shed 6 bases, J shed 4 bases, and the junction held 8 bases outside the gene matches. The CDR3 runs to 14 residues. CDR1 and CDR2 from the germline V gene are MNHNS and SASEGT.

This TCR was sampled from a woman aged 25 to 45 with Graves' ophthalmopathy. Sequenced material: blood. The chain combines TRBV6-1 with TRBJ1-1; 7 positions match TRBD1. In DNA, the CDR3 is TGTGCCAGCAGCGCGACAGGGATGAGCACTGAAGCTTTCTTT. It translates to CASSATGMSTEAFF.